These 26 T cell receptor beta chains were sequenced from one sample in a study of vaccination and CD4 T cells after COVID-19. Antigen specificity for these receptors is unknown. Treatment reported: roughly 10-day PBMC culture with coronavirus spike peptide pools or control peptides (ViraFEST assay). Before the COVID-19 pandemic (2011-2018), CD4+ T cells were obtained from the unexposed donor. Sequenced with the Oncomine TCR Beta short-read assay was DNA taken from cultured CD4+ T cells. Genomic DNA was isolated from cultured CD4+ T cells. TCRdb re-analysed the PCR reads in MiXCR, keeping a single row per CDR3 protein. The sample consists of 9,500 to 14,000 distinct CDR3 sequences, around 30% of them appearing once. The sequencing input was CD4+ T cells from blood, cultured in vitro. The receptor source for this set is a human donor in good health.

CDR3 sequence: CASSIDLGSLTF. The CDR3 bases are TGTGCCAGTAGTATAGATCTGGGTAGCCTGACTTTC. The chain couples TRBV19 to TRBJ2-6; no firm D call. This CDR3 has 12 residues. Germline loops: CDR1 LNHDA, CDR2 SQIVND (reference sequence). V was clipped by 0 bases and J by 15 bases, with 9 bases between them.

This clonotype was observed a few times. This chain uses TRBV6-5 with TRBJ2-7; the D gene is possibly TRBD1 (7 bases). The CDR3 consists of 15 residues. Trimming removed 4 bases at V and 3 bases at J, with 16 bases between. Germline V gene lookup returns CDR1 MNHEY and CDR2 SVGAGI. The CDR3 protein is CASSSRDRPIYEQYF. CDR3 DNA sequence: TGTGCCAGCAGTTCGCGGGACAGACCCATCTACGAGCAGTACTTC.

In its sample, this clonotype was seen a few times. The CDR3 loop is CASSPSGGQGNQPQHF. The CDR3 DNA reads as TGTGCCAGCAGCCCGTCGGGGGGTCAGGGCAATCAGCCCCAGCATTTT. The chain couples TRBV28 to TRBJ1-5, with D perhaps matching TRBD1 (5 bases). The CDR3 consists of 16 residues. In germline, CDR1 is MDHEN, CDR2 SYDVKM. Trimming took off 6 bases at V and 2 bases at J, with 17 bases between the two ends.

This chain links TRBV2 with TRBJ1-2; D ambiguous. Germline V lookup: CDR1 SNHLY, CDR2 FYNNEI. CDR3 length equals 12 residues. V lost 7 bases and J 3 bases, leaving 9 bases between the germline ends. The DNA of the CDR3 is TGTGCCAGCAAAGGAACAGACTATGGCTACACCTTC. Protein product: CASKGTDYGYTF.

A few counts support this clonotype. The chain links TRBV20-1 to TRBJ2-3; 12 bases align to TRBD2. In germline, CDR1 is DFQATT, CDR2 SNEGSKA (reference sequence). The CDR3 is 13 residues long. Germline trimming cut 7 bases from V and 2 bases from J; bases unmatched to any gene: 1. The CDR3 loop is CSGLAGATDTQYF. The CDR3 DNA sequence: TGCAGTGGACTAGCGGGAGCCACAGATACGCAGTATTTT.

This clonotype was seen only a few times. The chain joins TRBV5-4 to TRBJ2-5, with D tentatively TRBD1 (6 bases). Germline V CDR1 and CDR2: SGHNT, YYREEE (reference sequence). Deletions cut 4 bases from V and 5 bases from J, with 12 bases between. The CDR3 length is 13 residues. CDR3 protein: CASSKAGVETQYF. The CDR3 nucleotides are TGTGCCAGCAGCAAAGCAGGGGTTGAGACCCAGTACTTC.

In this sample, this clonotype turned up a few times. V and J are TRBV20-1 and TRBJ1-1; D is unclear. The CDR3 is made up of 14 amino acids. Germline loops: CDR1 DFQATT, CDR2 SNEGSKA (reference sequence). Trimming shortened V by 5 bases and J by 0 bases, and 13 bases separated the two germline ends. The DNA of the CDR3 is TGCAGTGCTCGATCCCGAGGGCTGAACACTGAAGCTTTCTTT. Its translation is CSARSRGLNTEAFF.

This clonotype was observed a few times. The genes are TRBV6-5 and TRBJ2-5; D may correspond to TRBD1 or TRBD2 (6 bases each). Trimming removed 0 bases at V and 5 bases at J, with 10 bases between. The CDR3 runs to 14 residues. The germline V gene encodes CDR1 MNHEY and CDR2 SVGAGI. The chain's CDR3 is CASSYSKGGETQYF. The CDR3 DNA follows: TGTGCCAGCAGTTACTCGAAAGGGGGGGAGACCCAGTACTTC.

This clonotype is labeled medium-sized. The rearrangement uses TRBV7-2 and TRBJ2-2; D gene unclear. V was pared by 1 base and J by 4 bases, with 7 bases between. The CDR3 runs 14 residues. Germline-derived CDR1 and CDR2 are SGHTA and FQGNSA. The CDR3 nucleotides are TGTGCCAGCAGCTTAGGGCGGCCCACCGGGGAGCTGTTTTTT. It yields the protein CASSLGRPTGELFF.

The chain joins TRBV20-1 to TRBJ2-1; D is ambiguous. V gave up 3 bases and J gave up 4 bases, with 19 bases separating them. Germline CDR1 DFQATT, CDR2 SNEGSKA (reference sequence). CDR3 length: 16 residues. CDR3 bases: TGCAGTGCTAGCCCACGAGCGATAACCGTATACAATGAGCAGTTCTTC. Protein sequence: CSASPRAITVYNEQFF.

This clonotype has only a few counts. The V and J genes are TRBV6-1 and TRBJ1-1; TRBD1 is a possible D gene (5 bases). CDR3 length: 17 amino acids. V lost 4 bases, J lost 2 bases, and 20 bases lay in between. Germline CDR1 reads MNHNS; CDR2 reads SASEGT. The CDR3 DNA reads TGTGCCAGCAGTGGCCAGTACGGGGCATCTGGTAACACTGAAGCTTTCTTT. Amino acid sequence: CASSGQYGASGNTEAFF.

V and J are TRBV28 and TRBJ1-2; 9 bases line up with TRBD1. Looked up from germline, CDR1 is MDHEN and CDR2 is SYDVKM. This CDR3 comprises 14 residues. With V trimmed by 5 bases and J by 5 bases, 6 bases remained unmatched. The CDR3: CASSLIGTGYGYTF. The CDR3 coding sequence is TGTGCCAGCAGTCTGATCGGGACAGGGTATGGCTACACCTTC.

The J gene is TRBJ2-7, the V gene TRBV6-1, with D unclear. Trimming cost V 6 bases and J 2 bases, with 11 bases left between them. The CDR3 sequence is 13 residues long. Germline-derived CDR1 and CDR2 are MNHNS and SASEGT. The CDR3 nucleotides read TGTGCCAGCAGGCAGGACGGAACCTACGAGCAGTACTTC. Translated, it gives CASRQDGTYEQYF.

The chain uses TRBV24-1 and TRBJ2-1; D unresolved. With 0 bases removed from V and 4 bases from J, the gap between germline ends came to 6 bases. The CDR3 is 14 amino acids. Per germline, CDR1 KGHDR and CDR2 SFDVKD. CDR3 sequence reads: CATSDLTAYNEQFF. Written as DNA, the CDR3 is TGTGCCACCAGTGATTTGACAGCTTACAATGAGCAGTTCTTC.

This clonotype occurred a few times. The gene calls are TRBV20-1 and TRBJ2-4; D is possibly TRBD1 (5 bases). The CDR3 spans 14 residues. Germline loops: CDR1 DFQATT, CDR2 SNEGSKA (reference sequence). Trimming shortened V by 6 bases and J by 1 base, and 13 bases separated the two germline ends. CDR3 region: CSAQGVFAKNIQYF. CDR3 coding DNA: TGCAGTGCACAAGGGGTGTTCGCCAAAAACATTCAGTACTTC.

This clonotype has more than one count but fewer than ten. The V and J genes are TRBV20-1 and TRBJ2-5, with TRBD1 as a possible D gene (6 bases). This CDR3 is 16 amino acids long. Germline CDR1 DFQATT, CDR2 SNEGSKA (reference sequence). The V and J ends lost 0 bases and 4 bases respectively, with 18 bases between them. CDR3 DNA sequence: TGCAGTGCTAGAGACCCCGGACAGAAGGTCCGAGAGACCCAGTACTTC. It yields the protein CSARDPGQKVRETQYF.

By proportion, this clonotype is medium-sized. V usage is TRBV20-1 and J usage is TRBJ1-5, with TRBD1 as a possible D gene (6 bases). V was trimmed by 3 bases and J by 6 bases, leaving 12 bases between them. This CDR3 contains 13 residues. CDR1 and CDR2 (germline): DFQATT, SNEGSKA (reference sequence). Here the CDR3 DNA reads TGCAGTGCTAGTAACAGGGTAGGTCAGCCCCAGCATTTT. Residues: CSASNRVGQPQHF.

The rearrangement joins TRBV11-1 to TRBJ2-1; 7 nucleotides agree with TRBD2. Germline CDR1 SGHAT, CDR2 FQDESV (reference sequence). The V segment lost 2 bases and the J segment 0 bases; nucleotides outside the gene matches: 4. The CDR3 spans 16 residues. CDR3 nucleotides: TGTGCCAGCAGCTTACGCCCTAGCGGCTCCTACAATGAGCAGTTCTTC. This encodes CASSLRPSGSYNEQFF. The full variable domain, rest sourced from reference TRBV11-1 and TRBJ2-1, is EAEVAQSPRYKITEKSQAVAFWCDPISGHATLYWYRQILGQGPELLVQFQDESVVDDSQLPKDRFSAERLKGVDSTLKIQPAELGDSAMYLCASSLRPSGSYNEQFFGPGTRLTVL.

J is TRBJ2-3 and V is TRBV15, with 7 nucleotides matching TRBD1. J was trimmed by 4 bases and V by 1 base; bases with no gene match: 2. This CDR3 comprises 14 residues. Germline V gene lookup returns CDR1 LNHNV and CDR2 YYDKDF (reference sequence). The CDR3 spells CATSRGTGADTQYF. The CDR3 DNA reads as TGTGCCACCAGCAGAGGGACAGGAGCAGATACGCAGTATTTT.

There are a few counts of this clonotype. The chain employs TRBV4-1 and TRBJ1-2, with D unclear. The CDR3 runs to 13 residues. Germline CDR1 MGHRA, CDR2 YSYEKL. The V gene lost 3 bases and the J gene lost 3 bases, with 8 bases spanning the gap. In DNA form, the CDR3 reads TGCGCCAGCAGCCAGGCAGGACACTATGGCTACACCTTC. Its translation is CASSQAGHYGYTF.

The CDR3 DNA reads as TGTGCCAGTACCTTAGGACTACGGACTAACCAAGAGACCCAGTACTTC. It translates to CASTLGLRTNQETQYF. The V and J genes are TRBV19 and TRBJ2-5; D perhaps matches TRBD2 (6 bases). Germline loops: CDR1 LNHDA, CDR2 SQIVND (reference sequence). Trimming left V 7 bases short and J 0 bases short, with 18 bases between. This CDR3 has 16 amino acids.

This clonotype was detected a few times. The rearrangement joins TRBV7-9 to TRBJ2-1, with 8 bases aligning to TRBD1. V dropped 4 bases and J dropped 7; count of bases not matched to a gene: 9. Germline CDR1 is SEHNR and CDR2 is FQNEAQ (reference sequence). The CDR3 spans 15 residues. CDR3 bases: TGTGCCAGCAGCTCAACCCTGACAGGGGAGAATGAGCAGTTCTTC. It encodes CASSSTLTGENEQFF.

This clonotype was detected only a few times. The chain has TRBV5-1 and TRBJ2-7; D may be TRBD1 or TRBD2 (5 bases each). Trimming removed 7 bases at V and 4 bases at J, with 15 bases between. The germline gives CDR1 SGHRS, CDR2 YFSETQ. CDR3 length: 13 residues. This CDR3 is CASGPGPTYEQYF. DNA for the CDR3: TGCGCCAGCGGTCCGGGACCCACATACGAGCAGTACTTC.

The sample holds a few counts of this clonotype. The V gene is TRBV24-1, the J gene TRBJ2-1; a weak D match, TRBD2 (6 bases). CDR1 and CDR2 (germline): KGHDR, SFDVKD. Trimming removed 2 bases at V and 1 base at J, with 11 bases between. The CDR3 sequence is 16 residues long. The CDR3 region is CATSDSFSGSYNEQFF. CDR3 bases: TGTGCCACCAGTGATTCCTTTAGCGGTTCCTACAATGAGCAGTTCTTC.

The V and J genes are TRBV5-6 and TRBJ1-2, with D tentatively TRBD1 (6 bases). The CDR3 consists of 14 residues. The germline V gene has CDR1 SGHDT and CDR2 YYEEEE. Trimming stripped 4 bases from V and 7 bases from J, with 17 bases between. The chain's CDR3 is CASSPGGGVGGYTF. DNA for the CDR3: TGTGCCAGCAGCCCCGGGGGGGGCGTCGGTGGCTACACCTTC.

The chain couples TRBV12-3 or TRBV12-4 to TRBJ1-6, with D tentatively TRBD1 (5 bases). Trimming cost V 6 bases and J 5 bases, with 11 bases left between them. This CDR3 is 14 amino acids long. The CDR3 spells CASRVAGNNSPLHF. The DNA of the CDR3 is TGTGCCAGCAGGGTTGCAGGGAATAATTCACCCCTCCACTTT.